This note documents a single TCR beta chain sequence. What it binds is unknown. Different DNA sequences within this sample yield the same CDR3. Naive CD8 cells comprised CD45RO-negative, CCR7-positively selected cells, excluding terminally differentiated effector memory CD45RA+ cells. This sample stems from a study of shared clonotypes between healthy human individuals. Study findings and constraints: Non-shared clonotypes were found to have lower generation probabilities than the clonotypes that were shared by all four of the sorted-subset donors.

Libraries were prepared by immunoSEQ multiplex PCR; TCRdb keeps only in-frame clonotypes and omits some of them. The data hold 700,000 to 950,000 clones, with around 96% observed a single time. The CDR3 is made up of 13 amino acids. The germline gives CDR1 MNHEY, CDR2 SMNVEV (reference sequence). The V gene lost 2 bases and the J gene lost 3 bases, with 8 bases spanning the gap. The J gene is TRBJ2-7, the V gene TRBV27, with a tentative D call TRBD1 (5 bases). Sequenced material: naive CD8+ T cells sorted from blood. The sequence was collected from a man younger than 45 in good health. This CDR3 is CASSLGQDYEQYF. CDR3 bases: TGTGCCAGCAGTTTAGGACAAGACTACGAGCAGTACTTC.